The 17 T cell receptor beta chains in this list originate from one sample, sequenced in a study of shared T cell receptors in the human thymus (dated by TCRdb to 2020 to 2023). Libraries were constructed by the immunoSEQ multiplex PCR assay. TCRdb carries this immuneACCESS record with in-frame sequences only. Its versions omit some clonotypes, under half of them owing to an unresolved V gene in the studies checked, with the rest unexplained. Recorded for this sample are about 660,000 clones; approximately 87% of them occurred a single time. 0.0085% to 0.012% of the sample comes from the top ten. These data also featured in a second study, about human thymus T cells.

The sequencing input was thymocytes. These receptors came from a boy under two years old with a congenital heart defect. Donor details come from another sample of the same person, matched by shared clones.

This chain connects TRBV30 to TRBJ1-1; a weak D match, TRBD1 (6 bases). This CDR3 region has 13 residues. Deletions cut 5 bases from V and 2 bases from J, with 12 bases between. CDR1 and CDR2 from the germline V gene are GTSNPN and SVGIG (reference sequence). The CDR3 sequence: CAWYRARNTEAFF. Here the CDR3 DNA reads TGTGCCTGGTACAGGGCCCGCAACACTGAAGCTTTCTTT.

The rearrangement joins TRBV18 to TRBJ2-7; 7 positions match TRBD2. CDR3 size: 14 residues. Germline V gene data show CDR1 as KGHSH and CDR2 as LQKENI. Losses at the gene ends were 3 bases for V and 5 bases for J; bases not matched to a gene: 7. The CDR3 loop is CASSPSGGKDEQYF. The CDR3 nucleotides are TGTGCCAGCTCACCGTCGGGGGGTAAGGACGAGCAGTACTTC.

The chain employs TRBV5-8 and TRBJ2-7, with TRBD2 matching 11 bases. V gave up 1 base and J gave up 3 bases; unmatched junction bases: 3. Per the germline V gene, CDR1 is SGHTS and CDR2 is YDEGEE. There are 15 residues in the CDR3. CDR3 DNA: TGTGCCAGCAGCTTGATACTAGCGGGAGACTACGAGCAGTACTTC. It codes for CASSLILAGDYEQYF.

The V call is TRBV14, the J call TRBJ2-2; D call uncertain. The germline V and J ends were trimmed by 0 bases and 6 bases, with 14 bases remaining between them. The V gene's germline CDR1 is SGHDN and CDR2 FVKESK. CDR3 length: 16 amino acids. CDR3: CASSQDPIPGPGELFF. The CDR3 DNA reads as TGTGCCAGCAGCCAAGACCCCATTCCCGGTCCCGGGGAGCTGTTTTTT.

This rearrangement joins TRBV5-1 to TRBJ1-2; 10 bases match TRBD1. J lost 7 bases, V lost 3 bases, and 12 bases had no gene match. From germline, CDR1 is SGHRS and CDR2 YFSETQ. The length of the CDR3 is 16 residues. The CDR3 protein is CASSSKRDRGLFGYTF. The CDR3 nucleotides read TGCGCCAGCAGCTCGAAAAGAGACAGGGGGCTTTTTGGCTACACCTTC.

The genes are TRBV13 and TRBJ2-7; perhaps TRBD1 as D (6 bases). Germline assignment: CDR1 PRHDT and CDR2 FYEKMQ (reference sequence). The V and J ends lost 5 bases and 0 bases respectively, with 11 bases between them. This CDR3 has 14 residues. The CDR3 bases are TGTGCCAGCAGCAAAGGACAGAGCTCCTACGAGCAGTACTTC. It codes for CASSKGQSSYEQYF.

This chain's CDR3 is CASRSTGWTPQHF. CDR3 in DNA: TGTGCCAGCAGATCGACAGGGTGGACGCCCCAGCATTTT. The V and J genes are TRBV27 and TRBJ1-5, with 7 bases matching TRBD1. With 6 bases clipped from V and 9 bases from J, the junction kept 8 bases outside the gene matches. CDR1 is MNHEY, CDR2 SMNVEV, per germline (reference sequence). The CDR3 sequence is 13 residues long.

The V call is TRBV2, the J call TRBJ1-5; TRBD1 is a possible D gene (6 bases). Trimming cost V 7 bases and J 7 bases, with 14 bases left between them. Looked up from germline, CDR1 is SNHLY and CDR2 is FYNNEI. CDR3 size: 13 residues. For the CDR3, the DNA is TGTGCCAGCAACGGGGGCGGGGGGCAGCCCCAGCATTTT. This encodes CASNGGGGQPQHF. The full variable domain, with the rest looked up from reference TRBV2 and TRBJ1-5, is EPEVTQTPSHQVTQMGQEVILRCVPISNHLYFYWYRQILGQKVEFLVSFYNNEISEKSEIFDDQFSVERPDGSNFTLKIRSTKLEDSAMYFCASNGGGGQPQHFGDGTRLSIL.

The gene calls are TRBV10-3 and TRBJ2-3; D might be TRBD2 (5 bases). Germline V CDR1 and CDR2: ENHRY, SYGVKD. This CDR3 contains 18 residues. Trimming removed 11 bases at V and 2 bases at J, with 29 bases between. The CDR3 nucleotides are TGTGCCTCACAACTAAGGGCCCACGGGAACAGCCTCACAGATACGCAGTATTTT. Its translation is CASQLRAHGNSLTDTQYF.

This chain links TRBV27 with TRBJ1-2, with TRBD1 matching over 7 bases. Germline CDR1 reads MNHEY; CDR2 reads SMNVEV (reference sequence). CDR3 length: 14 amino acids. The junction had 6 bases not matched to a gene; V was cut back by 4 bases and J by 4 bases. The CDR3 loop is CASSSTGAGYGYTF. The CDR3 bases are TGTGCCAGCAGTTCTACAGGGGCGGGCTATGGCTACACCTTC.

This clone was seen more than once but under ten times. The chain joins TRBV25-1 to TRBJ2-1; TRBD2 matches at 7 bases. The J segment lost 1 base and the V segment lost 5 bases, leaving 2 bases of the junction unmatched. Germline lookup yields CDR1 MGHDK and CDR2 SYGVNS. The CDR3 loop spans 14 amino acids. CDR3 amino acids: CASSSGISYNEQFF. CDR3 DNA sequence: TGTGCCAGCAGTAGCGGGATTTCCTACAATGAGCAGTTCTTC. Supplemented by reference TRBV25-1 and TRBJ2-1, the full variable domain reads EADIYQTPRYLVIGTGKKITLECSQTMGHDKMYWYQQDPGMELHLIHYSYGVNSTEKGDLSSESTVSRIRTEHFPLTLESARPSHTSQYLCASSSGISYNEQFFGPGTRLTVL.

This chain joins TRBV10-1 and TRBJ2-5; 7 bases map to TRBD2. Trimming took 10 bases from V and 1 from J; bases not matched to a gene: 15. CDR1 WNHNN and CDR2 SYGVQD come from the germline V gene (reference sequence). The length of the CDR3 is 16 residues. CDR3 in DNA: TGCGCCACCTCGGCCAGCGGTAGCGGGCTCCAAGAGACCCAGTACTTC. It yields the protein CATSASGSGLQETQYF.

CDR3 sequence: CASSSQQQGAGEKLFF. CDR3 in DNA: TGTGCCAGCAGCTCACAACAACAGGGTGCAGGGGAAAAACTGTTTTTT. The chain has TRBV11-2 and TRBJ1-4; D is perhaps TRBD1 (6 bases). Germline CDR1 and CDR2: SGHAT and FQNNGV. The V end was cut by 4 bases, the J end by 8 bases, with 20 bases between. The CDR3 spans 16 residues.

The chain employs TRBV5-4 and TRBJ2-5; 13 nucleotides align to TRBD2. Germline lookup yields CDR1 SGHNT and CDR2 YYREEE (reference sequence). V dropped 3 bases and J dropped 5; count of bases not matched to a gene: 16. The CDR3 extends over 19 amino acids. The DNA of the CDR3 is TGTGCCAGCAGCTCACGGACTAGCGGGAGTGACTCCGTTTTTGAGACCCAGTACTTC. This gives the protein CASSSRTSGSDSVFETQYF.

The chain is built from TRBV5-4 and TRBJ2-7, with 14 nucleotides matching TRBD2. This CDR3 contains 15 residues. Germline CDR1 SGHNT, CDR2 YYREEE (reference sequence). The trim removed 0 bases at V and 6 bases at J, leaving 2 bases unmatched. The CDR3 region has the DNA TGTGCCAGCAGCTTGGGACTAGCGGGAGGGCCCGAGCAGTACTTC. It yields the protein CASSLGLAGGPEQYF.

The chain uses TRBV19 and TRBJ1-5; 9 bases map to TRBD1. J lost 0 bases, V lost 4 bases, and 7 bases had no gene match. CDR3 size: 17 residues. Germline V gene lookup returns CDR1 LNHDA and CDR2 SQIVND (reference sequence). DNA for the CDR3: TGTGCCAGTAGTACAAACCGACAGGGGGTTAGCAATCAGCCCCAGCATTTT. Its protein is CASSTNRQGVSNQPQHF.

The chain uses TRBV4-2 and TRBJ2-2; TRBD2 matches 12 bases. Trimming took 2 bases from V and 6 from J; bases not matched to a gene: 1. The CDR3 covers 15 residues. From germline, CDR1 is LGHNA and CDR2 YNFKEQ. The CDR3, as DNA: TGTGCCAGCAGCCAACCTAGCGGGAGGGCCGGGGAGCTGTTTTTT. Protein: CASSQPSGRAGELFF.